The entry below describes one T cell receptor beta chain. The antigen remains undetermined. This specimen belongs to a study of T cell repertoires in cytomegalovirus infection. Points from the study as a whole: Clonotype analysis showed dominance of the ex vivo response by HLA-C-restricted CMV-specific TCR beta clonotypes.

TCRdb reanalysed the reads using MiXCR and keeps one entry per CDR3 protein. The sample has hundreds of thousands of distinct CDR3 sequences; 25% to 35% are singletons. The CDR3 has 15 residues. V dropped 3 bases and J dropped 3 bases, with 12 bases sitting between them. This sequence joins TRBV12-3 or TRBV12-4 and TRBJ2-4; D might be TRBD2 (6 bases). The receptor comes from a human donor in good health (CMV status not recorded). Some clones in this sample may be carry-over from other donors' samples. Sequencing used cultured PBMCs, obtained from culture after CMV antigen stimulation. The CDR3 DNA sequence: TGTGCCAGCAGTTTCGGGGGAGTGGGCAAAAACATTCAGTACTTC. It specifies CASSFGGVGKNIQYF.